This T cell receptor (beta chain) was identified in a study of PD-1 blockade in classical Hodgkin lymphoma. Regarding the study as a whole: When set against healthy donors, newly diagnosed patients were reported to show lower baseline TCR diversity.

With respect to this clone: Its target is not known.

Sequencing was performed with immunoSEQ multiplex PCR; in TCRdb, only in-frame clones are kept and a portion is missing. The data hold 9,000 to 10,000 clones, with about 90% observed a single time. The germline gives CDR1 ENHRY, CDR2 SYGVKD. V was pared by 7 bases and J by 7 bases, with 3 bases of the junction left unmatched. CDR3 length: 13 amino acids. There was relapse after autologous stem cell transplantation in every patient, and there was variation in brentuximab vedotin exposure. Under best response, outcomes were complete response, partial response or progressive disease. The receptor's source is a human donor with classical Hodgkin lymphoma. The material sequenced was peripheral blood mononuclear cells (PBMCs), taken at baseline. The chain recombines TRBV10-3 with TRBJ2-1, with 11 positions matching TRBD2. This chain's CDR3 is CAIKRLAGNEQFF. The DNA of the CDR3 is TGTGCCATCAAGCGACTAGCGGGAAATGAGCAGTTCTTC.